Below, 13 T cell receptor beta chains from the same sample are listed, as sequenced in a study of radiotherapy plus CTLA-4 blockade in lung cancer. TCRdb's table, derived via immunoSEQ multiplex PCR, lists solely in-frame clones and lacks some. The sample yields around 72,000 clones, roughly 78% seen once. The sample here was peripheral blood, taken from a patient treated with radiotherapy plus ipilimumab. These receptors originate from a human donor with non-small cell lung cancer who had a complete response to radiotherapy plus ipilimumab.

The CDR3 reads CASSKTGGNTEAFF. DNA of the CDR3: TGCGCCAGCAGCAAGACAGGGGGAAACACTGAAGCTTTCTTT. The chain recombines TRBV10-1 with TRBJ1-1, with TRBD1 matching 9 bases. V was pared by 6 bases and J by 2 bases, with 4 bases of the junction left unmatched. This CDR3 comprises 14 residues. CDR1 is WNHNN, CDR2 SYGVQD, per germline (reference sequence).

The V and J genes are TRBV9 and TRBJ1-5; D remains ambiguous. Trimming cost V 1 base and J 8 bases, with 10 bases left between them. Germline lookup yields CDR1 SGDLS and CDR2 YYNGEE. CDR3 length equals 13 residues. CDR3 in DNA: TGTGCCAGCAGCGTAAGTGGGATCGAGCCCCAGCATTTT. Amino acids: CASSVSGIEPQHF. The full variable domain, in which reference TRBV9 and TRBJ1-5 provide the parts outside the CDR3, is DSGVTQTPKHLITATGQRVTLRCSPRSGDLSVYWYQQSLDQGLQFLIQYYNGEERAKGNILERFSAQQFPDLHSELNLSSLELGDSALYFCASSVSGIEPQHFGDGTRLSIL.

This sequence joins TRBV29-1 and TRBJ2-7; the D is unclear. Germline loops: CDR1 SQVTM, CDR2 ANQGSEA. This CDR3 is 13 amino acids long. Trimming cost V 6 bases and J 3 bases, with 15 bases left between them. The chain's CDR3 is CSVVPAGFYEQYF. The CDR3 nucleotides are TGCAGCGTAGTGCCGGCCGGGTTCTACGAGCAGTACTTC.

V gene TRBV10-3 combines with J gene TRBJ1-5; perhaps TRBD1 as D (6 bases). Trimming removed 0 bases from V and 1 base from J, with 10 bases in between. This CDR3 region has 16 residues. Per germline, CDR1 ENHRY and CDR2 SYGVKD. CDR3 DNA sequence: TGTGCCATCAGTGAGTCGGGGGCGGCGAGCAATCAGCCCCAGCATTTT. Amino acids: CAISESGAASNQPQHF.

The chain employs TRBV19 and TRBJ1-1, with 10 nucleotides matching TRBD1. CDR1 LNHDA and CDR2 SQIVND come from the germline V gene (reference sequence). V lost 6 bases, J lost 4 bases, and 14 bases stayed unmatched. This CDR3 has 17 amino acids. The CDR3 sequence is CASSRTGGIRVFTEAFF. The CDR3 DNA reads as TGTGCCAGTAGCCGGACAGGGGGGATTCGTGTGTTCACTGAAGCTTTCTTT.

This chain joins TRBV5-5 and TRBJ1-2; the D is unclear. Trimming removed 0 bases at V and 5 bases at J, with 5 bases between. The CDR3 is 12 amino acids. Germline V CDR1 and CDR2: SGHKS, YYEKEE (reference sequence). CDR3: CASSLGSYGYTF. CDR3 bases: TGTGCCAGCAGCTTGGGCTCATATGGCTACACCTTC.

The J gene is TRBJ2-1, the V gene TRBV18; no firm D call. The CDR3 is 13 amino acids. Trimming removed 6 bases from V and 4 bases from J, with 10 bases in between. Germline CDR1 is KGHSH and CDR2 is LQKENI. The CDR3 region has the DNA TGTGCCAGCTCTTCCGACCAGTACAATGAGCAGTTCTTC. This encodes CASSSDQYNEQFF.

This chain connects TRBV10-3 to TRBJ1-5, with D possibly matching TRBD1 (5 bases). The CDR3 is 15 residues long. Germline loops: CDR1 ENHRY, CDR2 SYGVKD. V was clipped by 0 bases and J by 3 bases, with 9 bases between them. CDR3 loop: CAISESDTFNQPQHF. The CDR3 DNA reads as TGTGCCATCAGTGAGTCGGACACCTTCAATCAGCCCCAGCATTTT.

The rearrangement joins TRBV5-6 to TRBJ2-3; TRBD1 or TRBD2 may be the D gene (5 bases each). Trimming took off 1 base at V and 4 bases at J, with 13 bases between the two ends. Germline V gives CDR1 SGHDT, CDR2 YYEEEE. The CDR3 extends over 15 amino acids. CDR3 coding DNA: TGTGCCAGCAGCTTGAGGGGTCCCGGGGCAGATACGCAGTATTTT. It codes for CASSLRGPGADTQYF.

This clone was observed a few times. The V call is TRBV19, the J call TRBJ1-1, with D tentatively TRBD1 (6 bases). The CDR3 length is 14 residues. Germline CDR1 is LNHDA and CDR2 is SQIVND (reference sequence). Trimming cost V 6 bases and J 5 bases, with 16 bases left between them. The CDR3 here is CASSEDSWGTEAFF. DNA for the CDR3: TGTGCCAGTAGCGAGGACAGTTGGGGGACTGAAGCTTTCTTT.

V is TRBV6-1 and J is TRBJ1-5; TRBD1 aligns across 8 bases. This CDR3 region has 18 residues. With V trimmed by 2 bases and J by 0 bases, 9 bases remained unmatched. The germline CDR1 and CDR2 sequences are MNHNS and SASEGT. As DNA, the CDR3 is TGTGCCAGCAGTGAAAGGGGTCGTACAGGGGGTAGCAATCAGCCCCAGCATTTT. Translation gives CASSERGRTGGSNQPQHF.

This sequence joins TRBV5-1 and TRBJ1-1, with a tentative D call TRBD1 (5 bases). Germline V gene lookup returns CDR1 SGHRS and CDR2 YFSETQ. The CDR3 loop spans 13 amino acids. The V and J ends lost 3 bases and 0 bases respectively, with 6 bases between them. CDR3 in amino acids: CASSSQVNTEAFF. DNA of the CDR3: TGCGCCAGCAGCTCACAGGTGAACACTGAAGCTTTCTTT.

This chain joins TRBV5-1 and TRBJ2-3; TRBD2 agrees at 10 bases. The length of the CDR3 is 13 residues. V was clipped by 9 bases and J by 1 base; unmatched bases: 2. CDR1 is SGHRS, CDR2 YFSETQ, per germline. The CDR3 bases are TGCGCCACGAGCGGGAGGGGCACAGATACGCAGTATTTT. Translated: CATSGRGTDTQYF.